These 9 T cell receptor beta chains were all obtained from the same sample, sequenced in a study of cytomegalovirus exposure and HLA in healthy donors. PCR used 60 Vbeta primers and 13 Jbeta primers. Clones were sequenced by immunoSEQ multiplex PCR, and TCRdb holds only the in-frame ones, with some missing. The ten most abundant clones cover under 15% of a sample with around 53,000 clones. The specimen was PBMCs. These receptors came from a man in his late teens or twenties in good health and CMV-seropositive.

This sequence joins TRBV5-1 and TRBJ2-2; 8 bases map to TRBD1. This CDR3 contains 17 residues. Germline V lookup: CDR1 SGHRS, CDR2 YFSETQ. V was clipped by 0 bases and J by 2 bases; unmatched bases: 6. The CDR3 DNA reads as TGCGCCAGCAGCTTGGATTCGGCAGGGGGCAACACCGGGGAGCTGTTTTTT. This translates into CASSLDSAGGNTGELFF.

The rearrangement uses TRBV11-2 and TRBJ2-7, with D possibly TRBD2 on 6 matching bases. The V end was cut by 1 base, the J end by 2 bases, with 12 bases between. Germline V lookup: CDR1 SGHAT, CDR2 FQNNGV. This CDR3 contains 15 residues. The CDR3 protein is CASSLGSGRPYEQYF. For the CDR3, the DNA is TGTGCCAGCAGCTTAGGAAGCGGGCGCCCCTACGAGCAGTACTTC. Filled out from reference TRBV11-2 and TRBJ2-7, the complete variable domain reads EAGVAQSPRYKIIEKRQSVAFWCNPISGHATLYWYQQILGQGPKLLIQFQNNGVVDDSQLPKDRFSAERLKGVDSTLKIQPAKLEDSAVYLCASSLGSGRPYEQYFGPGTRLTVT.

V is TRBV19 and J is TRBJ1-1; 8 nucleotides agree with TRBD1. The CDR3 spans 12 residues. The V and J ends lost 5 bases and 8 bases, in that order; junction bases with no gene match: 4. Germline V lookup: CDR1 LNHDA, CDR2 SQIVND (reference sequence). CDR3 nucleotides: TGTGCCAGTAGTCAGACAGGGGAGGAAGCTTTCTTT. Protein sequence: CASSQTGEEAFF.

The chain has TRBV5-1 and TRBJ2-3; no clear D. Germline V gene data show CDR1 as SGHRS and CDR2 as YFSETQ. Trimming left V 0 bases short and J 0 bases short, with 8 bases between. This CDR3 comprises 15 residues. CDR3 amino acids: CASSLVEASTDTQYF. The CDR3 region has the DNA TGCGCCAGCAGCTTGGTCGAGGCTAGCACAGATACGCAGTATTTT.

The chain links TRBV27 to TRBJ2-7, with 9 positions matching TRBD2. This CDR3 is 15 amino acids long. CDR1 and CDR2 (germline): MNHEY, SMNVEV (reference sequence). The V gene end was trimmed by 6 bases and the J gene end by 2 bases; junction bases not matched to a gene: 8. The CDR3 nucleotides read TGTGCCAGCAGCCCCCTAGCGGGGAACCCCTACGAGCAGTACTTC. Its protein product is CASSPLAGNPYEQYF.

This chain links TRBV5-4 with TRBJ2-3; D is unclear. The CDR3 covers 14 residues. Germline lookup yields CDR1 SGHNT and CDR2 YYREEE (reference sequence). With 0 bases removed from V and 2 bases from J, the gap between germline ends came to 7 bases. The DNA for the CDR3 is TGTGCCAGCAGCTTGGAGCTAGTCACAGATACGCAGTATTTT. Amino acids: CASSLELVTDTQYF. The full variable domain, rest sourced from reference TRBV5-4 and TRBJ2-3, is ETGVTQSPTHLIKTRGQQVTLRCSSQSGHNTVSWYQQALGQGPQFIFQYYREEENGRGNFPPRFSGLQFPNYSSELNVNALELDDSALYLCASSLELVTDTQYFGPGTRLTVL.

V is TRBV11-2 and J is TRBJ2-7; 8 nucleotides line up with TRBD1. Per germline, CDR1 SGHAT and CDR2 FQNNGV. V lost 3 bases, J lost 3 bases, and 4 bases stayed unmatched. The CDR3 runs to 14 residues. The CDR3 protein is CASSFDRGGYEQYF. The CDR3 DNA reads TGTGCCAGCAGCTTTGACAGGGGCGGCTACGAGCAGTACTTC.

The V call is TRBV5-1, the J call TRBJ1-6; 8 bases fit TRBD1. Trimming at V came to 4 bases and at J to 5 bases, leaving 2 bases not matched to a gene. The germline V gene encodes CDR1 SGHRS and CDR2 YFSETQ. This CDR3 contains 14 residues. The CDR3 protein is CASSRTGHNSPLHF. CDR3 nucleotides: TGCGCCAGCAGCCGGACAGGGCATAATTCACCCCTCCACTTT.

The chain is built from TRBV9 and TRBJ2-1, with 7 bases identical to TRBD2. The length of the CDR3 is 13 residues. CDR1 is SGDLS, CDR2 YYNGEE, per germline. V lost 5 bases to trimming and J lost 4 bases; unmatched junction nucleotides: 3. The DNA of the CDR3 is TGTGCCAGCAGTAGCGGGCCTTACAATGAGCAGTTCTTC. This gives the protein CASSSGPYNEQFF.